The T cell receptor (beta chain) under discussion was sequenced for a study of PD-1 blockade in classical Hodgkin lymphoma (dated by TCRdb to the early 2020s). With regard to the full study: The study used TCR beta sequencing and CyTOF to define a peripheral blood immune signature of response to PD-1 blockade in classical Hodgkin lymphoma. The paper as a whole reports these results and caveats: Baseline TCR diversity was reported as lower in newly diagnosed patients than in healthy donors, and lower still in relapsed/refractory patients. The study covered only a single clinical trial cohort, and the causes of the repertoire differences, possibly disease activity or prior therapy, were still not defined.

According to the study, the label for this sample's time point signals: newly diagnosed, previously untreated cHL patient sample. A Miltenyi CD4+ T cell isolation kit was used for magnetic negative selection to purify CD4+ T cells from thawed PBMCs. As a comparison group for the relapsed/refractory trial patients, PBMCs from patients with newly diagnosed, previously untreated classical Hodgkin lymphoma were sequenced. Peripheral blood was collected in 8 mL Vacutainer Cell Preparation Tubes, from which PBMCs were isolated by centrifugation and then cryopreserved. Purified CD4+ and CD8+ fractions were prepared only for cases in which an additional PBMC sample was available. Magnetically labelled cells were removed on LS columns in a quadroMACS separator, and the flow-through was collected as the purified fraction. The Qiagen DNeasy kit was used to extract genomic DNA both from unsorted PBMCs and from the negatively selected CD4+ and CD8+ fractions. TCR beta CDR3 regions were amplified by immunoSEQ multiplex PCR using primers annealing to V and J segments. A synthetic immune receptor repertoire was used to minimize amplification bias, and remaining bias was computationally removed after sequencing. Per the authors' processing: Repertoire diversity was quantified as the Shannon entropy index using custom Python scripts. The unsorted, CD4+ and CD8+ repertoires were each analyzed separately, with the exception of combined analyses, where CD4+ and CD8+ sequences were merged in silico. TCRdb mirrors the immuneACCESS table, restricted to in-frame sequences. Some clones are absent from its copies; in checked studies, under half trace to an unresolved V gene, and the reason for the others is unknown. The D gene and trimming were derived from the DNA, and the V and J assignments and clone size from that table. The sample contains around 30,000 clones, roughly nine tenths of them found a single time. The top ten clonotypes cover about 0.34% of the sample.

To note about this clone: Its antigen remains undetermined. Per-base qualities were not stored, and no clone one base away is much larger.

V loses 3 bases, J loses 0 bases, and the germline ends lie 6 bases apart. The CDR3 runs 13 residues from the cysteine to the phenylalanine. The entry retains the CDR3 DNA only, 39 bases that are in frame from base 1. CDR1 and CDR2 are read off the germline V gene as SGHTS and YDEGEE. The specimen sequenced was CD4+ T cells from blood. This sequence originates from a human donor with classical Hodgkin lymphoma. The V gene is TRBV5-8 and the J gene is TRBJ2-5, with the D call perhaps TRBD1 or TRBD2, as 5 bases match in each case. The CDR3 region has the sequence CASSWGHQETQYF. The nucleotides are TGTGCCAGCAGCTGGGGACACCAAGAGACCCAGTACTTC.